The subject of this entry is one TCR beta chain. Its target is unknown. The sample comes from a study of blood T cells in healthy people across ages. Study-wide background: When template switching was applied, about one barcoded beta molecule was captured per two T cells.

Primers used in a second PCR of about 6 to 11 cycles were a sample-barcoded 5' primer and a J-beta primer mix. TCRdb independently ran MiXCR on the 5' RACE reads; one entry per CDR3 protein. The sample includes about 680,000 distinct CDR3 sequences, around 48% of them seen just once. The CDR3 extends over 15 amino acids. Germline CDR1 reads DFQATT; CDR2 reads SNEGSKA (reference sequence). Trimming stripped 3 bases from V and 6 bases from J, with 18 bases between. Study-wide results and caveats: As age increased, TCR beta diversity per million T cells fell in a roughly linear fashion.

The extraction recovered at least 6 micrograms of total RNA per sample. The source is a woman aged 55-75 years in good health. The source material was blood. This rearrangement joins TRBV20-1 to TRBJ1-5; D is possibly TRBD1 (6 bases). The CDR3 DNA follows: TGCAGTGCTAGGGACAGTAGGATGGGGTTTCAGCCCCAGCATTTT. The encoded protein is CSARDSRMGFQPQHF.